A single sample gave rise to the 14 T cell receptor beta chains below, sequenced in a study of blood T cell repertoires in COVID-19. Assay used: immunoSEQ multiplex PCR; TCRdb lists only in-frame clones, some missing. The sample includes some 670,000 clones, more than 80% of them seen just once. Sequenced material: peripheral blood. The receptor set was obtained from a woman aged 18-35 years with acute or convalescent COVID-19.

The V gene is TRBV5-1, the J gene TRBJ2-1, with 7 bases aligning to TRBD2. Trimming cost V 3 bases and J 6 bases; bases outside gene matches: 3. Per germline, CDR1 SGHRS and CDR2 YFSETQ. This CDR3 spans 13 amino acids. This CDR3 is CASSSLAINEQFF. The DNA of the CDR3 is TGCGCCAGCAGCTCACTAGCGATCAATGAGCAGTTCTTC.

The V and J genes are TRBV5-6 and TRBJ2-2, with D possibly being TRBD2 (6 bases). Germline CDR1 is SGHDT and CDR2 is YYEEEE. Trimming stripped 7 bases from V and 2 bases from J, with 15 bases between. The CDR3 is made up of 15 amino acids. CDR3 amino acids: CASGARRVNTGELFF. The CDR3 coding sequence is TGTGCCAGCGGGGCGCGGAGGGTTAACACCGGGGAGCTGTTTTTT.

This chain links TRBV30 with TRBJ1-2, with unresolved D. The CDR3 extends over 10 amino acids. Germline CDR1 GTSNPN, CDR2 SVGIG (reference sequence). V shed 1 base and J shed 8 bases, with 5 bases lying between them. CDR3 coding DNA: TGTGCCTGGAGTGCCCAGGGCTACACCTTC. It is translated as CAWSAQGYTF.

This chain uses TRBV2 with TRBJ2-3, with unresolved D. The CDR3 has 14 amino acids. V dropped 7 bases and J dropped 4 bases, with 15 bases sitting between them. CDR1 and CDR2 from the germline V gene are SNHLY and FYNNEI. The CDR3 coding sequence is TGTGCCAGCACCCGTATTAGAGTCCCAGATACGCAGTATTTT. Encoded protein: CASTRIRVPDTQYF.

The chain carries TRBV4-3 and TRBJ1-3, with D maybe TRBD1 (5 bases). There are 18 residues in the CDR3. The germline V gene encodes CDR1 LGHNA and CDR2 YSLEER. The V end lost 0 bases, the J end lost 2 bases, and 17 bases lay between the germline ends. The CDR3 region is CASSQETGIPHPGNTIYF. The DNA of the CDR3 is TGCGCCAGCAGCCAAGAAACAGGAATCCCCCATCCTGGAAACACCATATATTTT.

This clone occurred once. This chain links TRBV30 with TRBJ2-1, with D perhaps TRBD2 (5 bases). Germline values: CDR1 GTSNPN, CDR2 SVGIG (reference sequence). The CDR3 contains 15 residues. V lost 1 base to trimming and J lost 9 bases, with 19 bases between them. The CDR3 DNA is TGTGCCTGGAGTGCCCTAATCCGCGGGTCGGGTGAGCAGTTCTTC. Translating gives CAWSALIRGSGEQFF.

This clone was observed a few times. The chain uses TRBV29-1 and TRBJ1-2, with 7 bases fitting TRBD1. CDR3 length equals 12 residues. Germline trimming cut 4 bases from V and 3 bases from J; bases unmatched to any gene: 2. Looked up from germline, CDR1 is SQVTM and CDR2 is ANQGSEA. DNA of the CDR3: TGCAGCGTTGTCGGGACAGACTATGGCTACACCTTC. Its protein is CSVVGTDYGYTF.

This clone was recorded once. The gene calls are TRBV7-3 and TRBJ1-1; weak D call: TRBD1 (6 bases). V was clipped by 0 bases and J by 3 bases, with 14 bases between them. The CDR3 consists of 16 residues. CDR1 and CDR2 from the germline V gene are SGHTA and FQGTGA. The CDR3 bases are TGTGCCAGCAGCTTAACCACCGGGGGGCCCCACACTGAAGCTTTCTTT. Protein sequence: CASSLTTGGPHTEAFF.

The chain uses TRBV6-1 and TRBJ1-2; D may be TRBD1 (5 bases). Deletions cut 1 base from V and 4 bases from J, with 10 bases between. CDR1 and CDR2 from the germline V gene are MNHNS and SASEGT. The CDR3 loop spans 14 amino acids. In nucleotides, the CDR3 is TGTGCCAGCAGTGAAGGGGGCGGCCGCTATGGCTACACCTTC. Encoded protein: CASSEGGGRYGYTF.

The rearrangement uses TRBV3-1 (or the pseudogene TRBV3-2) and TRBJ1-5, with a weak D call TRBD1 (5 bases). V lost 4 bases to trimming and J lost 9 bases, with 10 bases between them. The CDR3 loop spans 12 amino acids. Germline lookup yields CDR1 LGHDT and CDR2 YNNKEL (reference sequence). The CDR3 DNA sequence: TGTGCCAGCAGCCCAGGGTACCCGCCCCAGCATTTT. Amino acid sequence: CASSPGYPPQHF.

V is TRBV13 and J is TRBJ2-6, with D possibly being TRBD2 (6 bases). The V end was cut by 5 bases, the J end by 2 bases, with 22 bases between. The CDR3 length is 19 residues. Germline lookup yields CDR1 PRHDT and CDR2 FYEKMQ (reference sequence). The CDR3 loop reads CASSRPGDLRAPGANVLTF. The CDR3 nucleotides read TGTGCCAGCAGCCGACCTGGGGACTTACGGGCCCCTGGGGCCAACGTCCTGACTTTC.

J is TRBJ2-7 and V is TRBV5-1; D may be TRBD2 (6 bases). V lost 6 bases, J lost 3 bases, and 10 bases lay in between. The CDR3 is 12 residues long. Germline lookup yields CDR1 SGHRS and CDR2 YFSETQ. The CDR3 is CASKGLNYEQYF. CDR3 bases: TGCGCCAGCAAGGGACTCAACTACGAGCAGTACTTC. Complete variable domain (other parts from reference TRBV5-1 and TRBJ2-7): KAGVTQTPRYLIKTRGQQVTLSCSPISGHRSVSWYQQTPGQGLQFLFEYFSETQRNKGNFPGRFSGRQFSNSRSEMNVSTLELGDSALYLCASKGLNYEQYFGPGTRLTVT.

The count of this clone is one. Mismatch with germline at one junction end may stem from a read error. Here the CDR3 DNA reads TGTGCCAGCTCCGTGGGCAGGGGGCAAGATTTT. Amino acids: CASSVGRGQDF. J is TRBJ1-5 and V is TRBV19; 8 bases map to TRBD1. CDR1 is LNHDA, CDR2 SQIVND, per germline (reference sequence). The CDR3 covers 11 residues.

This sequence joins TRBV5-8 and TRBJ2-3; 11 positions agree with TRBD2. The CDR3 totals 19 residues. Germline CDR1 is SGHTS and CDR2 is YDEGEE. V lost 0 bases and J lost 0; bases outside the gene matches: 9. The CDR3 here is CASSLAGTSGGSSTDTQYF. For the CDR3, the DNA is TGTGCCAGCAGCTTGGCCGGAACTAGCGGGGGCAGTAGCACAGATACGCAGTATTTT.